Each of the 31 T cell receptor beta chains below was sequenced from the same sample in a study of T cell responses to AZD1222 COVID-19 vaccine. The protocol was immunoSEQ multiplex PCR, while the TCRdb copy is restricted to in-frame clones and leaves out a portion. The sample contains 110,000 to 150,000 clones, about nine tenths of which appear only once. The specimen was peripheral blood, collected 28 days after the second AZD1222 dose. Receptors originate from an adult who received the AZD1222 COVID-19 vaccine.

The chain has TRBV3-1 (or the pseudogene TRBV3-2) and TRBJ1-5, with 8 bases aligning to TRBD1. The length of the CDR3 is 14 residues. V was pared by 5 bases and J by 5 bases, with 5 bases of the junction left unmatched. The germline V gene encodes CDR1 LGHDT and CDR2 YNNKEL (reference sequence). The DNA for the CDR3 is TGTGCCAGCAGCAAGGGGACAGGCCATCAGCCCCAGCATTTT. As protein: CASSKGTGHQPQHF.

This chain joins TRBV7-6 and TRBJ1-3, with 8 bases fitting TRBD1. This CDR3 region has 16 residues. Germline CDR1 reads SGHVS; CDR2 reads FNYEAQ. The J segment lost 2 bases and the V segment lost 5 bases, leaving 8 bases of the junction unmatched. CDR3 in DNA: TGTGCCAGCAGCCCTTACATGACAGGGGCTGGAAACACCATATATTTT. It specifies CASSPYMTGAGNTIYF.

V is TRBV9 and J is TRBJ2-1; the match to TRBD1 covers 7 bases. CDR1 and CDR2 (germline): SGDLS, YYNGEE. This CDR3 contains 15 residues. The V gene end was trimmed by 2 bases and the J gene end by 3 bases; junction bases not matched to a gene: 5. The CDR3 nucleotides are TGTGCCAGCAGCGTGTTTAGGACAGGCTACAATGAGCAGTTCTTC. Protein: CASSVFRTGYNEQFF.

The rearrangement uses TRBV18 and TRBJ1-3, with 8 bases aligning to TRBD1. J lost 2 bases, V lost 3 bases, and 3 bases had no gene match. CDR1 is KGHSH, CDR2 LQKENI, per germline. The CDR3 totals 15 residues. CDR3: CASSPGTGPGNTIYF. The CDR3 DNA reads as TGTGCCAGCTCACCGGGGACAGGTCCTGGAAACACCATATATTTT.

The rearrangement joins TRBV2 to TRBJ1-2; D remains unclear. CDR1 and CDR2 (germline): SNHLY, FYNNEI. The V end was cut by 1 base, the J end by 8 bases, with 23 bases between. The CDR3 is made up of 17 amino acids. The CDR3, as DNA: TGTGCCAGCAGTGAAGGACCTTTCCCCGGGTCAACAGAAGGCTACACCTTC. Residues: CASSEGPFPGSTEGYTF. The full variable domain, rest sourced from reference TRBV2 and TRBJ1-2, is EPEVTQTPSHQVTQMGQEVILRCVPISNHLYFYWYRQILGQKVEFLVSFYNNEISEKSEIFDDQFSVERPDGSNFTLKIRSTKLEDSAMYFCASSEGPFPGSTEGYTFGSGTRLTVV.

The chain joins TRBV6-5 to TRBJ1-1; D is uncertain. This CDR3 region has 14 residues. CDR1 MNHEY and CDR2 SVGAGI come from the germline V gene. V gave up 2 bases and J gave up 3 bases, with 10 bases separating them. CDR3 nucleotide sequence: TGTGCCAGCAGTTACGTACCGTTGTACACTGAAGCTTTCTTT. Amino acids: CASSYVPLYTEAFF.

The rearrangement uses TRBV29-1 and TRBJ2-1, with 8 bases matching TRBD2. The CDR3 has 15 amino acids. J gave up 7 bases and V 0 bases, and 8 bases lay outside the gene matches. Germline loops: CDR1 SQVTM, CDR2 ANQGSEA. The DNA of the CDR3 is TGCAGCGTTGAAGATTCCGGGAGGGCTTATAATGAGCAGTTCTTC. Translated, it gives CSVEDSGRAYNEQFF.

The chain joins TRBV11-3 to TRBJ2-5; 12 bases map to TRBD2. V dropped 4 bases and J dropped 2; count of bases not matched to a gene: 8. CDR3 size: 17 residues. CDR1 and CDR2 (germline): SGHNT, YENEEA. CDR3 DNA sequence: TGTGCCAGCAGCTGGGGGCGGACTAGCGGGGCTCAAGAGACCCAGTACTTC. Protein sequence: CASSWGRTSGAQETQYF.

This clone was seen a few times. The chain has TRBV12-3 or TRBV12-4 and TRBJ1-1; possible D gene TRBD1, 6 bases. V lost 2 bases, J lost 7 bases, and 8 bases lay in between. The CDR3 consists of 12 residues. This CDR3 is CASSLWTDEAFF. The CDR3 DNA sequence: TGTGCCAGCAGTTTATGGACAGATGAAGCTTTCTTT.

The chain links TRBV9 to TRBJ2-7, with D perhaps matching TRBD1 (6 bases). The CDR3 contains 14 residues. Deletions cut 2 bases from V and 4 bases from J, with 13 bases between. Per the germline V gene, CDR1 is SGDLS and CDR2 is YYNGEE. The CDR3 nucleotides are TGTGCCAGCAGCGTCGGGGACACTAATTACGAGCAGTACTTC. Translated: CASSVGDTNYEQYF.

This clone was seen a few times. The V and J genes are TRBV28 and TRBJ2-7; D ambiguous. Germline CDR1 and CDR2: MDHEN and SYDVKM. V lost 4 bases to trimming and J lost 2 bases, with 6 bases between them. This CDR3 has 12 residues. CDR3 residues: CASSSGPYEQYF. In nucleotides, the CDR3 is TGTGCCAGCAGTTCCGGTCCCTACGAGCAGTACTTC. The full variable domain, in which reference TRBV28 and TRBJ2-7 provide the parts outside the CDR3, is DVKVTQSSRYLVKRTGEKVFLECVQDMDHENMFWYRQDPGLGLRLIYFSYDVKMKEKGDIPEGYSVSREKKERFSLILESASTNQTSMYLCASSSGPYEQYFGPGTRLTVT.

The sample holds a few counts of this clone. The V and J genes are TRBV9 and TRBJ2-2; no firm D call. The germline gives CDR1 SGDLS, CDR2 YYNGEE. V was clipped by 1 base and J by 7 bases, with 11 bases between them. This CDR3 has 14 amino acids. The DNA for the CDR3 is TGTGCCAGCAGCGTAAGTCGAGGCGGCGGGGAGCTGTTTTTT. It is translated as CASSVSRGGGELFF.

The genes are TRBV10-3 and TRBJ2-2; 8 bases are a match to TRBD2. The CDR3 has 15 residues. Losses at the gene ends were 4 bases for V and 6 bases for J; bases not matched to a gene: 7. Looked up from germline, CDR1 is ENHRY and CDR2 is SYGVKD. The CDR3 sequence is CAISGFREGAGELFF. CDR3 DNA sequence: TGTGCCATCAGTGGCTTTCGGGAGGGGGCCGGGGAGCTGTTTTTT.

The gene calls are TRBV27 and TRBJ1-6, with a weak D call TRBD1 (5 bases). Deletions cut 7 bases from V and 10 bases from J, with 14 bases between. CDR1 and CDR2 from the germline V gene are MNHEY and SMNVEV (reference sequence). The CDR3 length is 13 residues. The CDR3 protein is CASTLGVGSPLHF. CDR3 coding DNA: TGTGCCAGCACCTTAGGGGTTGGGTCACCCCTCCACTTT.

V and J are TRBV6-6 and TRBJ2-1; the match to TRBD2 covers 12 bases. This CDR3 comprises 15 residues. The germline gives CDR1 MNHNY, CDR2 SVGAGI (reference sequence). Germline trimming cut 5 bases from V and 4 bases from J; bases unmatched to any gene: 3. CDR3 bases: TGTGCCAGCAGTCCCCTAGCGGGGGGGTACAATGAGCAGTTCTTC. Residues: CASSPLAGGYNEQFF.

The chain links TRBV5-1 to TRBJ1-5; 7 bases map to TRBD1. This CDR3 spans 15 amino acids. The germline V gene encodes CDR1 SGHRS and CDR2 YFSETQ. V gave up 4 bases and J gave up 5 bases; unmatched junction bases: 9. This chain's CDR3 is CASSLQGNKDQPQHF. CDR3 nucleotide sequence: TGCGCCAGCAGCCTACAGGGGAATAAGGATCAGCCCCAGCATTTT.

The chain employs TRBV6-1 and TRBJ2-7; TRBD1 matches at 8 bases. Germline values: CDR1 MNHNS, CDR2 SASEGT. The J segment lost 6 bases and the V segment lost 2 bases, leaving 6 bases of the junction unmatched. The CDR3 runs 14 residues. As DNA, the CDR3 is TGTGCCAGCAGTGAACTCGGACAGGGAGGCGAGCAGTACTTC. This translates into CASSELGQGGEQYF.

CDR3 residues: CASTGAGLLAFF. CDR3 coding DNA: TGTGCCAGCACCGGGGCAGGGTTGTTAGCTTTCTTT. The V call is TRBV12-3 or TRBV12-4, the J call TRBJ1-1; weak D call: TRBD1 (5 bases). The CDR3 spans 12 residues. The V end was cut by 7 bases, the J end by 10 bases, with 16 bases between.

The chain employs TRBV5-1 and TRBJ1-1; the D is unclear. This CDR3 region has 15 residues. V was clipped by 0 bases and J by 1 base, with 10 bases between them. The V gene's germline CDR1 is SGHRS and CDR2 YFSETQ. Here the CDR3 DNA reads TGCGCCAGCAGCTTGGTCGCGGCAGAGAACACTGAAGCTTTCTTT. The encoded protein is CASSLVAAENTEAFF.

The V and J genes are TRBV7-3 and TRBJ1-3; the D is unclear. The CDR3 has 14 amino acids. V dropped 5 bases and J dropped 0 bases, with 8 bases sitting between them. Germline V CDR1 and CDR2: SGHTA, FQGTGA. The CDR3 DNA is TGTGCCAGCAGCCCGACCCGCTCTGGAAACACCATATATTTT. Translated: CASSPTRSGNTIYF.

The V and J genes are TRBV19 and TRBJ1-5; no clear D gene. V lost 1 base and J lost 5, with 12 bases in between. Germline values: CDR1 LNHDA, CDR2 SQIVND (reference sequence). The CDR3 has 15 residues. The CDR3 DNA reads as TGTGCCAGTAGTATAGCGACGGGTGTCGATCAGCCCCAGCATTTT. This gives the protein CASSIATGVDQPQHF.

The gene calls are TRBV7-6 and TRBJ1-6; the D gene is possibly TRBD1 (6 bases). V lost 1 base and J 7 bases, leaving 14 bases between the germline ends. CDR1 and CDR2 (germline): SGHVS, FNYEAQ. The CDR3 covers 16 residues. The CDR3 DNA reads TGTGCCAGCAGCTTAGTTAGGGGGAGAAGGAATTCACCCCTCCACTTT. Residues: CASSLVRGRRNSPLHF.

This clone was seen only once. The chain couples TRBV6-5 to TRBJ1-6, with 7 bases identical to TRBD1. Germline CDR1 and CDR2: MNHEY and SVGAGI. The CDR3 loop spans 15 amino acids. V was pared by 1 base and J by 10 bases, with 7 bases of the junction left unmatched. The chain's CDR3 is CASSYYRGKLSPLHF. The DNA of the CDR3 is TGTGCCAGCAGTTACTACAGGGGAAAGTTGTCACCCCTCCACTTT.

CDR3 nucleotides: TGTGCCTGGACGGATCTGGGCCCCCAGTTCTTC. Residues: CAWTDLGPQFF. The chain couples TRBV30 to TRBJ2-1; unclear D gene. Germline V CDR1 and CDR2: GTSNPN, SVGIG (reference sequence). There are 11 residues in the CDR3. V lost 4 bases to trimming and J lost 13 bases, with 14 bases between them.

V and J are TRBV10-1 and TRBJ2-1; 8 nucleotides line up with TRBD2. The CDR3 loop spans 15 amino acids. Trimming removed 3 bases from V and 6 bases from J; junction bases left unmatched: 7. Germline lookup yields CDR1 WNHNN and CDR2 SYGVQD (reference sequence). In DNA form, the CDR3 reads TGCGCCAGCAGTGATTACGCGGGGGGTCCCAATGAGCAGTTCTTC. This translates into CASSDYAGGPNEQFF.

V and J are TRBV9 and TRBJ2-7; TRBD2 agrees at 7 bases. This CDR3 is built from 15 residues. Trimming removed 7 bases from V and 6 bases from J; junction bases left unmatched: 16. Germline CDR1 reads SGDLS; CDR2 reads YYNGEE. The CDR3 here is CASSLGPSGESEQYF. CDR3 in DNA: TGTGCCAGCTCCTTAGGCCCTAGCGGTGAGAGCGAGCAGTACTTC.

This chain joins TRBV6-1 and TRBJ2-7; D is ambiguous. Germline V gene lookup returns CDR1 MNHNS and CDR2 SASEGT. The V end lost 2 bases, the J end lost 4 bases, and 9 bases lay between the germline ends. This CDR3 region has 13 residues. CDR3 in amino acids: CASSESQNYEQYF. The DNA for the CDR3 is TGTGCCAGCAGTGAATCACAGAATTACGAGCAGTACTTC.

The V and J genes are TRBV2 and TRBJ1-2, with D perhaps matching TRBD1 (5 bases). CDR1 is SNHLY and CDR2 is FYNNEI in the germline V gene. Trimming removed 7 bases from V and 4 bases from J, with 19 bases in between. CDR3 length: 15 amino acids. The CDR3 loop is CASISSNGGGYGYTF. CDR3 sequence (DNA): TGTGCCAGCATCTCCAGTAATGGTGGGGGCTATGGCTACACCTTC.

The chain uses TRBV7-7 and TRBJ1-1; no clear D gene. This CDR3 contains 12 residues. Germline values: CDR1 SSHAT, CDR2 FNYEAQ (reference sequence). V shed 5 bases and J shed 6 bases, with 10 bases lying between them. In DNA form, the CDR3 reads TGTGCCAGCAGCCCCAGTAGGCCTGAAGCTTTCTTT. It yields the protein CASSPSRPEAFF.

The chain employs TRBV19 and TRBJ1-4; 10 bases are a match to TRBD1. CDR1 and CDR2 (germline): LNHDA, SQIVND (reference sequence). The CDR3 totals 15 residues. With V trimmed by 6 bases and J by 7 bases, 8 bases remained unmatched. CDR3 nucleotide sequence: TGTGCCAGTAGCCCCGGGCGACAGGGGGCTGAAAAACTGTTTTTT. This sequence encodes CASSPGRQGAEKLFF.

The chain has TRBV13 and TRBJ1-2, with D possibly being TRBD1 (5 bases). Per the germline V gene, CDR1 is PRHDT and CDR2 is FYEKMQ (reference sequence). There are 14 residues in the CDR3. Trimming pared 5 bases from V and 4 bases from J, leaving 14 bases between. The CDR3 DNA is TGTGCCAGCAGCGCGCAGGGCGAGAGCTATGGCTACACCTTC. Translated: CASSAQGESYGYTF.